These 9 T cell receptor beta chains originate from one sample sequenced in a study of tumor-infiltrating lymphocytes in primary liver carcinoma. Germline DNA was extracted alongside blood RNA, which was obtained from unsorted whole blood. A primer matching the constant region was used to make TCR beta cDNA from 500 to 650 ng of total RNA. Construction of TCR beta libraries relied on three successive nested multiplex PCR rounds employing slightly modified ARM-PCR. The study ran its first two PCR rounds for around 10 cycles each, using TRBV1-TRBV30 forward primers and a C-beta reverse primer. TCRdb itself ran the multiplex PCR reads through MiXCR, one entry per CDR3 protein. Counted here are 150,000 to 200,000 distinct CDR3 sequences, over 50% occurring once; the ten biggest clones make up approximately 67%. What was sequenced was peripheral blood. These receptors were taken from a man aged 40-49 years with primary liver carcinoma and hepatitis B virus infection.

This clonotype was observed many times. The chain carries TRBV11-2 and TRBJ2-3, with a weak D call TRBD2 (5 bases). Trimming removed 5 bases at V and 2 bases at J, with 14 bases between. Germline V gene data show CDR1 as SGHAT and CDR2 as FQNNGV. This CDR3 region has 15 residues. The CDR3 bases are TGTGCCAGCAGCCCCTTACTAGGGTTCACAGATACGCAGTATTTT. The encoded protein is CASSPLLGFTDTQYF.

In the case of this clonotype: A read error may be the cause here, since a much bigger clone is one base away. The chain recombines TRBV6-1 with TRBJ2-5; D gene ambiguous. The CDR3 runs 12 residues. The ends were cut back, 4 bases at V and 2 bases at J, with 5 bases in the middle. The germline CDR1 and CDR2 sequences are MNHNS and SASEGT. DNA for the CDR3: TGTGCCAGCAGTGTCAAACAAGAGACCCAGTACTTC. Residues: CASSVKQETQYF.

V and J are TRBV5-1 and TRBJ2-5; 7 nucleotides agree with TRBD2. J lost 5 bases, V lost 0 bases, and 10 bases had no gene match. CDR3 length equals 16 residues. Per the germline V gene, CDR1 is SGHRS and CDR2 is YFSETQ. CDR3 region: CASSLEVAGVEETQYF. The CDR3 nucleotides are TGCGCCAGCAGCTTGGAGGTGGCGGGAGTCGAGGAGACCCAGTACTTC.

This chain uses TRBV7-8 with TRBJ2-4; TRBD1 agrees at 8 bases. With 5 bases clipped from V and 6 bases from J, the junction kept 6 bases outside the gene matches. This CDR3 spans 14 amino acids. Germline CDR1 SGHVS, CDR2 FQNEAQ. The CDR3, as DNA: TGTGCCAGCAGCCACCCCGACAGGGGAAACATTCAGTACTTC. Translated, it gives CASSHPDRGNIQYF.

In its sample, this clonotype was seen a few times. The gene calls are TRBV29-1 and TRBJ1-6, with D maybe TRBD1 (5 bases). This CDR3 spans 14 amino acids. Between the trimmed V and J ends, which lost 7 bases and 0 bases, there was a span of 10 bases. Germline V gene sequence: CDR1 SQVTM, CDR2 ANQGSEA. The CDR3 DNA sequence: TGCAGCGCCGCGACAGACTCCTATAATTCACCCCTCCACTTT. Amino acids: CSAATDSYNSPLHF.

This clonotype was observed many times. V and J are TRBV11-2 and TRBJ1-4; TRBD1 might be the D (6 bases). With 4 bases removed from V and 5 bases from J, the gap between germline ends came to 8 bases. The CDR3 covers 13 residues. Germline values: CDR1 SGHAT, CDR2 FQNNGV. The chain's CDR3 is CASSYGQNEKLFF. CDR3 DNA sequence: TGTGCCAGCAGCTACGGACAGAATGAAAAACTGTTTTTT.

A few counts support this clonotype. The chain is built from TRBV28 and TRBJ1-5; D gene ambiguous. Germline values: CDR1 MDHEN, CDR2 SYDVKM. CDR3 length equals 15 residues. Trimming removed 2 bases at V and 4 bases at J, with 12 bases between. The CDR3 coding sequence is TGTGCCAGCAGTTTAGCGGGTACTCTAAATCAGCCCCAGCATTTT. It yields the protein CASSLAGTLNQPQHF.

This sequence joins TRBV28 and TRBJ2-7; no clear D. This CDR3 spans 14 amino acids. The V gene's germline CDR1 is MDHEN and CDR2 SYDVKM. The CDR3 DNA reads TGTGCAAGCTGTTTAATTGCCTATTACTACGAGCAGTACTTC. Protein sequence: CASCLIAYYYEQYF.

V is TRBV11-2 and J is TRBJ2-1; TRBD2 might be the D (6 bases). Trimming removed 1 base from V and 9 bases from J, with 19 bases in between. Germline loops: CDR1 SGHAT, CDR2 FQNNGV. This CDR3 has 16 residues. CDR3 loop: CASSLVVFGGDSEQFF. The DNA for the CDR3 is TGTGCCAGCAGCTTAGTCGTCTTCGGGGGAGACAGTGAGCAGTTCTTC.